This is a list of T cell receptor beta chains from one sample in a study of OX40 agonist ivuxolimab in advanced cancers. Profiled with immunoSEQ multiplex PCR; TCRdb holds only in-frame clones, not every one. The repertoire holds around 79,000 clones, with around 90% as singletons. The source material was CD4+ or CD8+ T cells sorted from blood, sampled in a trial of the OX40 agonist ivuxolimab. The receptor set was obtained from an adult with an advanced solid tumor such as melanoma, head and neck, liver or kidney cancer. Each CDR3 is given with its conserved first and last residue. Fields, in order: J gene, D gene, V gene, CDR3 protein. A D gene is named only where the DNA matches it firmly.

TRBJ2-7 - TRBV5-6 CASSLRVSVLYEQYF
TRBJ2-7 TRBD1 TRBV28 CATLNRDRLSYEQYF
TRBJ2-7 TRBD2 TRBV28 CASSLIGLAHSGEQYF
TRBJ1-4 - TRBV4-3 CASSQGWAATNEKLFF
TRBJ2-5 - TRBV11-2 CASRAASETQYF
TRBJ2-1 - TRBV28 CASSLGLVDEQFF
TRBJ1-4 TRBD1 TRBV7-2 CASSLRSDRVNEKLFF
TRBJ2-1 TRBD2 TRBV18 CASSPGTSGRAYNEQFF
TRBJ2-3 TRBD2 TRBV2 CASGTSGTWQYF
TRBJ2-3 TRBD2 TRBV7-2 CASSRLAGGLTDTQYF
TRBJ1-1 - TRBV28 CASSLGPTEAFF
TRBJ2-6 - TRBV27 CASRDSGANVLTF
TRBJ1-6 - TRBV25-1 CASSATSWNNSPLHF
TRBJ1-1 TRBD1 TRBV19 CASNPTGVTEAFF
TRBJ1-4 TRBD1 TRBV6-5 CASSSGTGVEKLFF
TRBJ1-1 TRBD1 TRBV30 CAWGTGSHGTEAFF
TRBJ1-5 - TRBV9 CASSVGQGNQPQHF
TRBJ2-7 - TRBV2 CASSLSLNEQYF
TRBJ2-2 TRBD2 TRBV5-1 CASSYQLAGPAGELFF
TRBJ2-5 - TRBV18 CASSPRQIETQYF
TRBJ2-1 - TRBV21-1 CASSKIGRQGTSGIYNEQFF
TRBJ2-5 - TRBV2 CASSGFGVETQYF
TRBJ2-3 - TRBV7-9 CASSLDSRERQYF
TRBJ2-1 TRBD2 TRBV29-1 CSVTGLAGFAFQQFF
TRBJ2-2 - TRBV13 CASRIGVNTGELFF
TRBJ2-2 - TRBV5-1 CASSLTSNTGELFF
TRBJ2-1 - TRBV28 CASSPPSGFYNEQFF
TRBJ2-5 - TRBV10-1 CASFGPGRETQYF
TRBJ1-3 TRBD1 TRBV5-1 CASSLGTGARSGNTIYF
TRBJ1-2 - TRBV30 CARVGEIGYTF